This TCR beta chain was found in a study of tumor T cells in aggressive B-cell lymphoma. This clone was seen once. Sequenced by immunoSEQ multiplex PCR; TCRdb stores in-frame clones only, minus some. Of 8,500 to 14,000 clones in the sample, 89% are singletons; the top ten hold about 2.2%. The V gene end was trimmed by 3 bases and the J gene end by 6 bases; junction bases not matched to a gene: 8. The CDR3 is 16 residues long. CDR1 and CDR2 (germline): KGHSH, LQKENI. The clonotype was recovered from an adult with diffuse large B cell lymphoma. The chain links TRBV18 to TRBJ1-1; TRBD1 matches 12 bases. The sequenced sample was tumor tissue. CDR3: CASSPGTGGMSAEAFF. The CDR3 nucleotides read TGTGCCAGCTCACCCGGGACAGGGGGCATGTCGGCTGAAGCTTTCTTT. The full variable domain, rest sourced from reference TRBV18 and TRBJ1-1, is NAGVMQNPRHLVRRRGQEARLRCSPMKGHSHVYWYRQLPEEGLKFMVYLQKENIIDESGMPKERFSAEFPKEGPSILRIQQVVRGDSAAYFCASSPGTGGMSAEAFFGQGTRLTVV.